The T cell receptor beta chain under discussion was sequenced for a study of regulatory T cells in long-lasting Graves disease. The CDR3 is 14 amino acids. The V segment lost 6 bases and the J segment 5 bases; nucleotides outside the gene matches: 9. Germline CDR1 and CDR2: ENHRY and SYGVKD. Time point meaning: persistent/refractory GD, antithyroid drugs over 5 years with positive TRAb. The authors made the TCR library using RNA they extracted from PBMCs. Arm-PCR with iRepertoire HTBI primers amplified the CDR3 regions for these TCR beta libraries. MiXCR, run by TCRdb on the multiplex PCR reads, gives a single entry per CDR3 protein. This table holds some 470,000 distinct CDR3 sequences, under 25% found once.

This specimen was peripheral blood mononuclear cells (PBMCs), taken when the disease was refractory, from a patient treated with antithyroid drugs. The chain recombines TRBV10-3 with TRBJ1-2, with 7 positions matching TRBD1. The source is a female donor with Graves disease. This CDR3 is CAIRTPGQQYGYTF. DNA of the CDR3: TGTGCCATCAGGACTCCGGGACAGCAATATGGCTACACCTTC.